This TCR beta chain was obtained from a study of regulatory T cells in long-lasting Graves disease. Sample time point: newly diagnosed GD, antithyroid drugs for less than 3 months. From PBMCs, RNA was extracted and then used to make the TCR library. Staff took about 9 milliliters of peripheral blood and put it into EDTA tubes. The TCR beta library used iRepertoire HTBI primers with Arm-PCR amplification of CDR3. One entry per CDR3 protein results from TCRdb running MiXCR on the multiplex PCR reads. This sample yields a few hundred thousand distinct CDR3 sequences, of which around 15% are seen a single time; roughly 29% belongs to the top ten. After removal of 3 bases from V and 5 bases from J, the junction contained 6 bases not matched to a gene. Germline V CDR1 and CDR2: DFQATT, SNEGSKA (reference sequence). This CDR3 is 13 amino acids long. This clonotype was counted at least ten times. This same sample was also taken into another study, of T cells in Graves' hyperthyroidism and ophthalmopathy. This second study says: Researchers barred patients who had uncontrolled infection, other autoimmune disease, pregnancy or lactation. Each diagnosis was grounded in clinical symptoms, serum thyroxine and TRAb, thyroid ultrasound, and orbital computed tomography. Most clonotypes expanded in thyroid above 0.001 were likewise present in blood.

The sample in question was peripheral blood mononuclear cells (PBMCs), obtained at new diagnosis, from a patient treated with antithyroid drugs. The receptor's source is a man aged 40-50 years with Graves disease. V is TRBV20-1 and J is TRBJ2-5; 7 bases map to TRBD2. The CDR3 nucleotides are TGCAGTGCTAGGGCCTCCGGGGGGGAGACCCAGTACTTC. It is translated as CSARASGGETQYF.